Described below is a single T cell receptor beta chain sequence and its context. Its specificity is not known. These data come from a study of shared clonotypes between healthy human individuals. Study observations and caveats: Read depth was anticipated to influence clonotype sharing among donors. With few donors, the genetic and exposure-history diversity represented was limited.

Germline V gene data show CDR1 as SNHLY and CDR2 as FYNNEI. CDR3 length equals 14 residues. V was cut by 1 base and J by 6 bases, with 13 bases left in between. The naive CD8 population came from CD45RO-negative cells selected for CCR7, without terminally differentiated effector memory CD45RA+ cells. For sorted subsets, 150 to 200 ng DNA per replicate equaled 30,000 or so T cell genomes. Clones were sequenced by immunoSEQ multiplex PCR, and TCRdb holds only the in-frame ones, with some missing. This table has a few hundred thousand clones, 95% to 96% appearing once. This sequence was found in a young woman in good health. The chain joins TRBV2 to TRBJ2-7; tentatively, D is TRBD1 (5 bases). Sequenced: naive CD8+ T cells sorted from blood. The CDR3 region is CASSEVSGFVEQYF. The CDR3 DNA follows: TGTGCCAGCAGTGAAGTTTCAGGGTTTGTCGAGCAGTACTTC.